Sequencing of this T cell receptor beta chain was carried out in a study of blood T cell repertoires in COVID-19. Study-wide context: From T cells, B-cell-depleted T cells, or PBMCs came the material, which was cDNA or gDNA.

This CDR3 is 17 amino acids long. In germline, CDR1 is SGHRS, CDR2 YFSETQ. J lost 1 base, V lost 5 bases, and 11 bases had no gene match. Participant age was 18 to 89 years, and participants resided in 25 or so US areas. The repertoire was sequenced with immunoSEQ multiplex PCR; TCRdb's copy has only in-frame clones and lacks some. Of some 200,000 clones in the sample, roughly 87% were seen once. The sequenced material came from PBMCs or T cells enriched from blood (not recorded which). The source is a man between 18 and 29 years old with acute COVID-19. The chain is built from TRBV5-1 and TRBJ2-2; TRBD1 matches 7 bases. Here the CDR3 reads CASSPQPGQLNTGELFF. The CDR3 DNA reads TGCGCCAGCAGTCCCCAACCGGGACAGTTGAACACCGGGGAGCTGTTTTTT.